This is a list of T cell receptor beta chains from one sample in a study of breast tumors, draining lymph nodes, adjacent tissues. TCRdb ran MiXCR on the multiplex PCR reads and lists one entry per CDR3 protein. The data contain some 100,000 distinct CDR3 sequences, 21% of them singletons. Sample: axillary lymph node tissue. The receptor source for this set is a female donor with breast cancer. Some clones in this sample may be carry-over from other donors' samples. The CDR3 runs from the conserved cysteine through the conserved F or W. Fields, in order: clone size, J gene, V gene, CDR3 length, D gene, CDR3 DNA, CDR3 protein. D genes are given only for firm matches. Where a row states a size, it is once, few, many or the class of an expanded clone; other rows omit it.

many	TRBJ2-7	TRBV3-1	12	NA	TGTGCCAGCAGCCGAACGACACTCGAGCAGTACTTC	CASSRTTLEQYF
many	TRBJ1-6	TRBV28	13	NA	TGTGCCACCATGAGCTCCTATAATTCACCCCTCCACTTT	CATMSSYNSPLHF
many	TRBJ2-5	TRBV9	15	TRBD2	TGTGCCAGCAGCGCGGGGGGTGGGGTACAAGAGACCCAGTACTTC	CASSAGGGVQETQYF
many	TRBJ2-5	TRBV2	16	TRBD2	TGTGCCAGCAGTGAACGGGCTAGCGGTGGGCAAGAGACCCAGTACTTC	CASSERASGGQETQYF
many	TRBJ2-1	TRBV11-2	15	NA	TGTGCCAGCAGCCCTCCGGGAAGGCGCTACAATGAGCAGTTCTTC	CASSPPGRRYNEQFF
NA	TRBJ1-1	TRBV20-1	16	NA	TGCAGTGCTAGAGGTGGGACAATGGGCTTAAACACTGAAGCTTTCTTT	CSARGGTMGLNTEAFF
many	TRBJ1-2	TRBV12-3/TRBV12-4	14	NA	TGTGCCAGCAGTTTGCGGGGAGCAAACTATGGCTACACCTTC	CASSLRGANYGYTF
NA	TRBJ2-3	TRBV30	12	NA	TGTGCCTGGAGTGTGGGCACAGATACGCAGTATTTT	CAWSVGTDTQYF
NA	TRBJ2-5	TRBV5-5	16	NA	TGTGCCAGCAGCTTGGTTGGGGGTTTAGGTGAAGAGACCCAGTACTTC	CASSLVGGLGEETQYF
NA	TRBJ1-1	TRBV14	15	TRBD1	TGTGCCAGCAGCCTTCTCGGGACAGGGGGCACTGAAGCTTTCTTT	CASSLLGTGGTEAFF
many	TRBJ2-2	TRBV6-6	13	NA	TGTGCCGTCCGGGACACCTACACCGGGGAGCTGTTTTTT	CAVRDTYTGELFF
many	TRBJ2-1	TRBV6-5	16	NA	TGTGCCAGCAGTTACCCTTCGGGACAAGATTACAATGAGCAGTTCTTC	CASSYPSGQDYNEQFF
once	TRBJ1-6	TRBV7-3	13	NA	TGTGTCCGCAGCTTTAACAACAATTCACCCCTCCACTTT	CVRSFNNNSPLHF
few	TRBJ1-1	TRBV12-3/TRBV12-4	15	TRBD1	TGTGCCAGCAGTCCCACCATCGACAGGGCCACTGAAGCTTTCTTT	CASSPTIDRATEAFF
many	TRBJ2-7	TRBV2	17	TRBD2	TGTGCCAGCGTGGGACTAGCGGGGCTTGGGGTATCCTACGAGCAGTACTTC	CASVGLAGLGVSYEQYF
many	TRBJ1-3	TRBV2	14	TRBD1	TGTGCCAGCGGGGACAGGCCCTCTGGAAACACCATATATTTT	CASGDRPSGNTIYF
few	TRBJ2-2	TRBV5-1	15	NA	TGCGCCAGCAGCCTACGATACCCGAACACCGGGGAGCTGTTTTTT	CASSLRYPNTGELFF
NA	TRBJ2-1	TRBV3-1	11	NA	TGTGCCAGCAGCCGCACTCAGGAGCAGTTCTTC	CASSRTQEQFF
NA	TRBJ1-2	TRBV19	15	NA	TGTGCCAGTAGTATAGGCCGGCGGGGGGCCCGTGGCTACACCTTC	CASSIGRRGARGYTF
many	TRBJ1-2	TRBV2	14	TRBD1	TGTGCCAGCAGTGTGAAGGGACAGGGTGGCGGCTACACCTTC	CASSVKGQGGGYTF
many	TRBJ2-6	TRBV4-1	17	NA	TGCGCCAGCAGCCGCCGGGCAGGGGAAGCTGGGGCCAACGTCCTGACTTTC	CASSRRAGEAGANVLTF
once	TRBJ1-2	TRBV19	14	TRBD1	TGTGCCAGTAGTCCGAAGACAGGGGTTGGGGGCTACACCTTC	CASSPKTGVGGYTF
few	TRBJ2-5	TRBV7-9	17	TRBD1	TGTGCCAGCAGCCCCTGGGACAGGGGGCTCAGGCAAGAGACCCAGTACTTC	CASSPWDRGLRQETQYF
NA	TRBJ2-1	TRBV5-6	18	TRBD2	TGTGCCAGCAGCTTGGGCAGCGGGGGCGGGGCGTTCCGGAATGAGCAGTTCTTC	CASSLGSGGGAFRNEQFF
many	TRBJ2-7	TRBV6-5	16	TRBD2	TGTGCCAGCAGTTACGGTAGCGGGGGGGCTATATACGAGCAGTACTTC	CASSYGSGGAIYEQYF
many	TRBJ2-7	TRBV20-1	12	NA	TGCAGTGCTAGAGAGATGAGTTACGAGCAGTACTTC	CSAREMSYEQYF
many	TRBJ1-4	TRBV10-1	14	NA	TGCGCCAGCAGTGATTGGGGCTTTCGGGAAAAACTGTTTTTT	CASSDWGFREKLFF
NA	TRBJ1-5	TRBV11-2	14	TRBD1	TGTGCCAGCAGCCGGGGACAGAGCAATCAGCCCCAGCATTTT	CASSRGQSNQPQHF
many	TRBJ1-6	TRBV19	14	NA	TGTGCCAGTAGGAGAACGACAGGTTTTTCACCCCTCCACTTT	CASRRTTGFSPLHF
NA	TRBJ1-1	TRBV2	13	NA	TGTGCCAGCAGGGGAGGATACAACACTGAAGCTTTCTTT	CASRGGYNTEAFF
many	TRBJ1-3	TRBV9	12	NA	TGTGCCAGCAGCGTAGGTGAGGAAACCATATATTTT	CASSVGEETIYF
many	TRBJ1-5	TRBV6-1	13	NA	TGTGCCAGCAGTGAAAATCCTAATCAGCCCCAGCATTTT	CASSENPNQPQHF
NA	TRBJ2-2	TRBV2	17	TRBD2	TGTGCCGTACAGGGACTAGCGGGAATCCAGAACACCGGGGAGCTGTTTTTT	CAVQGLAGIQNTGELFF
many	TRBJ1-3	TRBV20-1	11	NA	TGCAGTGCTAGAGATGGAAACACCATATATTTT	CSARDGNTIYF
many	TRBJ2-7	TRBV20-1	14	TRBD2	TGCAGTGCCCCCGCGGGAGCAACGGGGGACGAGCAGTACTTC	CSAPAGATGDEQYF
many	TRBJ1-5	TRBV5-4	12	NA	TGTGCCAGCAGCTTGTGGGGTCAGCCCCAGCATTTT	CASSLWGQPQHF
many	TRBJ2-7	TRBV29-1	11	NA	TGCAGCGCCATGGACACGGCCGAGCAGTACTTC	CSAMDTAEQYF
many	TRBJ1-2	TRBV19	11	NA	TGTGCCAGCAGAGGACCTTATGGCTACACCTTC	CASRGPYGYTF
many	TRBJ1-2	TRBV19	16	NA	TGTGCCAGTAGTCCCTCTACAGGCGGCAGGAGTAGTGGCTACACCTTC	CASSPSTGGRSSGYTF
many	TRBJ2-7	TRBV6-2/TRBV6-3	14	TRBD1	TGTGCCAGCAGATCCCGGGACAGATCTCCTACGCTGTACTTC	CASRSRDRSPTLYF
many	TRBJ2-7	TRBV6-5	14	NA	TGTGCCAGCAGTTCCTCGGGACCAGCCTACGAGCAGTACTTC	CASSSSGPAYEQYF
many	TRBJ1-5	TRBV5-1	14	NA	TGCGCCAGCAGCCGCGACAGTGGCAATCAGCCCCAGCATTTT	CASSRDSGNQPQHF
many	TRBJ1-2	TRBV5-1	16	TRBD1	TGCGCCAGCAGCTTGACAGGGGAAGCCTCTCAGGGCGGCTACACCTTC	CASSLTGEASQGGYTF